A selection of T cell receptor beta chains follows, all from one sample in a study of T cells in Graves' hyperthyroidism and ophthalmopathy. TCRdb recomputed calls from the multiplex PCR reads with MiXCR, one row per CDR3 protein. In the table there are more than 600,000 distinct CDR3 sequences, 16% of which are singletons. Sequenced input: blood. The receptors stem from a man aged 18 to 30 with Graves' hyperthyroidism. The CDR3 runs from the conserved cysteine through the conserved F or W. D genes are given only for firm matches. The size of a clone is reported for some rows only, either as once, few or many, or as a class for expanded clones.

j_gene: TRBJ1-2; d_gene: TRBD1; v_gene: TRBV18; abundance: once; CDR3nt: TGTGCCAGCTCACCAATTACGACAGGGTCAAACTATGGCTACACCTTC; CDR3aa: CASSPITTGSNYGYTF
j_gene: TRBJ2-5; d_gene: .; v_gene: TRBV10-3; abundance: .; CDR3nt: TGTGCCATCAGTGAGTCGCTCCGGGGGTTGCAGGGGCAAGAGACCCAGTACTTC; CDR3aa: CAISESLRGLQGQETQYF
j_gene: TRBJ2-7; d_gene: TRBD2; v_gene: TRBV9; abundance: few; CDR3nt: TGTGCCAGCAGCGGTAGCGGGGCCGTGGGGGAGCAGTACTTC; CDR3aa: CASSGSGAVGEQYF
j_gene: TRBJ1-5; d_gene: .; v_gene: TRBV7-9; abundance: .; CDR3nt: TGTGCCAGCAGCTCGACGAGAGGACAGTATAGCAATCAGCCCCAGCATTTT; CDR3aa: CASSSTRGQYSNQPQHF
j_gene: TRBJ2-1; d_gene: .; v_gene: TRBV3-1; abundance: .; CDR3nt: TGTGCCAGCAGTTTAGCAGGACTTGTAAACAATGAGCAGTTCTTC; CDR3aa: CASSLAGLVNNEQFF
j_gene: TRBJ2-1; d_gene: .; v_gene: TRBV7-8; abundance: many; CDR3nt: TGTGCCAGCAGCCGGGACCCTCGGAACAATGAGCAGTTCTTC; CDR3aa: CASSRDPRNNEQFF
j_gene: TRBJ2-7; d_gene: .; v_gene: TRBV20-1; abundance: few; CDR3nt: TGCAGTGCTAGAGCACCCCGGGGGAACGAGCAGTACTTC; CDR3aa: CSARAPRGNEQYF
j_gene: TRBJ2-1; d_gene: .; v_gene: TRBV7-9; abundance: .; CDR3nt: TGTGCGTCGGGCGGACTGAATGAGCAGTTCTTC; CDR3aa: CASGGLNEQFF
j_gene: TRBJ1-2; d_gene: .; v_gene: TRBV7-9; abundance: few; CDR3nt: TGTGCCAGCAGCCCCGGGCAGGGAATCGCTGGCTACACCTTC; CDR3aa: CASSPGQGIAGYTF
j_gene: TRBJ2-7; d_gene: TRBD2; v_gene: TRBV18; abundance: few; CDR3nt: TGTGCCAGCTCACCAACAACTAGCGATTACGAGCAGTACTTC; CDR3aa: CASSPTTSDYEQYF
j_gene: TRBJ2-7; d_gene: .; v_gene: TRBV5-1; abundance: few; CDR3nt: TGCGCCAGCAGCTTGGGACAGACACCGTTCACCTACGAGCAGTACTTC; CDR3aa: CASSLGQTPFTYEQYF
j_gene: TRBJ1-5; d_gene: .; v_gene: TRBV13; abundance: few; CDR3nt: TGTGCCAGCAGCTTAGGCCTGGAAGGGTCGCCCCAGCATTTT; CDR3aa: CASSLGLEGSPQHF
j_gene: TRBJ1-1; d_gene: TRBD1; v_gene: TRBV7-2; abundance: many; CDR3nt: TGTGCCAGCAGCCCAAGGGGAGGACAGGGGGCCTTCACTGAAGCTTTCTTT; CDR3aa: CASSPRGGQGAFTEAFF
j_gene: TRBJ2-1; d_gene: .; v_gene: TRBV24-1; abundance: many; CDR3nt: TGTGCCACCAGTGATGAACTACAGGGCGATGAGCAGTTCTTC; CDR3aa: CATSDELQGDEQFF
j_gene: TRBJ2-7; d_gene: .; v_gene: TRBV6-1; abundance: many; CDR3nt: TGTGCCAGCACTCCTAGCGAGTGGAGCTCCTACGAGCAGTACTTC; CDR3aa: CASTPSEWSSYEQYF
j_gene: TRBJ2-1; d_gene: TRBD1; v_gene: TRBV12-3/TRBV12-4; abundance: .; CDR3nt: TGTGCCAGCAGTCCCTGGACAGGCCACAATGAGCAGTTCTTC; CDR3aa: CASSPWTGHNEQFF
j_gene: TRBJ2-7; d_gene: .; v_gene: TRBV28; abundance: many; CDR3nt: TGTGCCAGCAGTACCAGTGTCTCCTACGAGCAGTACTTC; CDR3aa: CASSTSVSYEQYF
j_gene: TRBJ2-1; d_gene: TRBD2; v_gene: TRBV3-1; abundance: few; CDR3nt: TGTGCCAGCAGCCAAACACTAGCGGGAGAAGACAATGAGCAGTTCTTC; CDR3aa: CASSQTLAGEDNEQFF
j_gene: TRBJ2-3; d_gene: .; v_gene: TRBV7-9; abundance: few; CDR3nt: TGTGCCAGCAGCTACAACAGGGAACGCACCACAGATACGCAGTATTTT; CDR3aa: CASSYNRERTTDTQYF
j_gene: TRBJ2-1; d_gene: .; v_gene: TRBV24-1; abundance: many; CDR3nt: TGTGCCACCAGTGATAGCGAGCGCGGGACCTACAATGAGCAGTTCTTC; CDR3aa: CATSDSERGTYNEQFF
j_gene: TRBJ2-6; d_gene: TRBD1; v_gene: TRBV2; abundance: .; CDR3nt: TGTGCCAGCAGCCTAGAAGGCACGGACAGGGGGCCTGGGGCCAACGTCCTGACTTTC; CDR3aa: CASSLEGTDRGPGANVLTF
j_gene: TRBJ2-1; d_gene: TRBD2; v_gene: TRBV20-1; abundance: few; CDR3nt: TGCAGTGCCCGGCGGGCTAGCGGGAACTACAATGAGCAGTTCTTC; CDR3aa: CSARRASGNYNEQFF
j_gene: TRBJ2-7; d_gene: .; v_gene: TRBV29-1; abundance: .; CDR3nt: TGCAGCGTTTCCGCGGACGAGCAGTACTTC; CDR3aa: CSVSADEQYF
j_gene: TRBJ2-3; d_gene: .; v_gene: TRBV30; abundance: .; CDR3nt: TGTGCCTGGAGTGTTGGCCAGCCTGGCACAGATACGCAGTATTTT; CDR3aa: CAWSVGQPGTDTQYF
j_gene: TRBJ1-5; d_gene: .; v_gene: TRBV7-2; abundance: .; CDR3nt: TGTGCCAGCAGCCCCATCAGTTCCCAGCCCCAGCATTTT; CDR3aa: CASSPISSQPQHF
j_gene: TRBJ1-5; d_gene: TRBD1; v_gene: TRBV18; abundance: many; CDR3nt: TGTGCCAGCTCACCGGCAGGGACAGGGAATCAGCCCCAGCATTTT; CDR3aa: CASSPAGTGNQPQHF
j_gene: TRBJ2-2; d_gene: .; v_gene: TRBV20-1; abundance: few; CDR3nt: TGCAGTGCAAACACAGGGTCGTCGGTCACCGGGGAGCTGTTTTTT; CDR3aa: CSANTGSSVTGELFF
j_gene: TRBJ1-2; d_gene: TRBD1; v_gene: TRBV28; abundance: .; CDR3nt: TGTGCCAGCAGTTCCCTTGGGACAGGGTGGTATGGCTACACCTTC; CDR3aa: CASSSLGTGWYGYTF
j_gene: TRBJ2-2; d_gene: TRBD2; v_gene: TRBV6-2/TRBV6-3; abundance: .; CDR3nt: TGTGCCAGCAGGGCCGAGGAGCGGGAGAACACCGGGGAGCTGTTTTTT; CDR3aa: CASRAEERENTGELFF
j_gene: TRBJ1-5; d_gene: .; v_gene: TRBV7-2; abundance: few; CDR3nt: TGTGCCAGCAGCCGCCGGAATGATCAGCCCCAGCATTTT; CDR3aa: CASSRRNDQPQHF
j_gene: TRBJ1-1; d_gene: TRBD1; v_gene: TRBV4-3; abundance: .; CDR3nt: TGCGCCAGCAGCCTTACTTACAGGGGAAGCACTGAAGCTTTCTTT; CDR3aa: CASSLTYRGSTEAFF
j_gene: TRBJ2-1; d_gene: .; v_gene: TRBV11-1; abundance: many; CDR3nt: TGTGCCAGCAGTTTAGCGGCGAGCTCCTACAATGAGCAGTTCTTC; CDR3aa: CASSLAASSYNEQFF
j_gene: TRBJ2-3; d_gene: .; v_gene: TRBV27; abundance: many; CDR3nt: TGTGCCAGCAGGGTCCTTGGGGGCGGCAGCACAGATACGCAGTATTTT; CDR3aa: CASRVLGGGSTDTQYF
j_gene: TRBJ1-1; d_gene: .; v_gene: TRBV25-1; abundance: .; CDR3nt: TGTGCCAGCAGTACACCGGGACCGCGGCCTGAAGCTTTCTTT; CDR3aa: CASSTPGPRPEAFF
j_gene: TRBJ2-7; d_gene: TRBD2; v_gene: TRBV28; abundance: .; CDR3nt: TGTGCCAGCAGTTTCAGACTAGCGGGAGCTGATGAGCAGTACTTC; CDR3aa: CASSFRLAGADEQYF
j_gene: TRBJ2-7; d_gene: TRBD1; v_gene: TRBV6-1; abundance: many; CDR3nt: TGTGCCAGCAGATGGGACAGGACCGGCGGAAACATCTACGAGCAGTACTTC; CDR3aa: CASRWDRTGGNIYEQYF
j_gene: TRBJ1-6; d_gene: .; v_gene: TRBV6-5; abundance: .; CDR3nt: TGTGCCAGCAGTTACCTTCGGGGCGAACATTCACCCCTCCACTTT; CDR3aa: CASSYLRGEHSPLHF
j_gene: TRBJ2-4; d_gene: .; v_gene: TRBV29-1; abundance: .; CDR3nt: TGCAGCGTTGGATGGGCTGGGGACATTCAGTACTTC; CDR3aa: CSVGWAGDIQYF
j_gene: TRBJ2-7; d_gene: .; v_gene: TRBV20-1; abundance: many; CDR3nt: TGCAGTGGCTCTAAGGGGGGGATCTCCTACGAGCAGTACTTC; CDR3aa: CSGSKGGISYEQYF
j_gene: TRBJ2-7; d_gene: .; v_gene: TRBV20-1; abundance: few; CDR3nt: TGCAGTGCTAGAGGGACGGGGTCTGGGACAAGGAGCTCCTACGAGCAGTACTTC; CDR3aa: CSARGTGSGTRSSYEQYF
j_gene: TRBJ2-5; d_gene: TRBD2; v_gene: TRBV28; abundance: many; CDR3nt: TGTGCCAGCAGTCCCCGACTAGCGGGAACGGAGACCCAGTACTTC; CDR3aa: CASSPRLAGTETQYF
j_gene: TRBJ2-1; d_gene: .; v_gene: TRBV20-1; abundance: many; CDR3nt: TGCAGTGCCAAAAGGGGATACAATGAGCAGTTCTTC; CDR3aa: CSAKRGYNEQFF
j_gene: TRBJ2-1; d_gene: .; v_gene: TRBV20-1; abundance: many; CDR3nt: TGCAGTGCTAGAGTACCCCGGGGCGGTTACAATGAGCAGTTCTTC; CDR3aa: CSARVPRGGYNEQFF
j_gene: TRBJ1-5; d_gene: .; v_gene: TRBV20-1; abundance: few; CDR3nt: TGCAGTGCTAGAGCGGGGATCCTTAATCAGCCCCAGCATTTT; CDR3aa: CSARAGILNQPQHF
j_gene: TRBJ2-7; d_gene: .; v_gene: TRBV28; abundance: .; CDR3nt: TGTGCCAGCAGTTCCACAGGGCCAAGCTCCTACGAGCAGTACTTC; CDR3aa: CASSSTGPSSYEQYF
j_gene: TRBJ2-3; d_gene: .; v_gene: TRBV3-1; abundance: few; CDR3nt: TGTGCCAGCAGCCAATACCGAGCCCCTAGCACAGATACGCAGTATTTT; CDR3aa: CASSQYRAPSTDTQYF
j_gene: TRBJ2-3; d_gene: .; v_gene: TRBV7-9; abundance: .; CDR3nt: TGTGCCAGCAGCTACCGGTTCAGCGTCCCAGATACGCAGTATTTT; CDR3aa: CASSYRFSVPDTQYF
j_gene: TRBJ2-1; d_gene: .; v_gene: TRBV28; abundance: .; CDR3nt: TGTGCCAGCAGTGCGGGACCCGGGAATGAGCAGTTCTTC; CDR3aa: CASSAGPGNEQFF
j_gene: TRBJ2-1; d_gene: .; v_gene: TRBV28; abundance: many; CDR3nt: TGTGCCAGCAGTCCCCACCGGGATACCTACAATGAGCAGTTCTTC; CDR3aa: CASSPHRDTYNEQFF
j_gene: TRBJ2-3; d_gene: TRBD1; v_gene: TRBV7-3; abundance: few; CDR3nt: TGTGCCAGCAGCTCTGGGACAGGGCCAGATACGCAGTATTTT; CDR3aa: CASSSGTGPDTQYF
j_gene: TRBJ1-2; d_gene: .; v_gene: TRBV6-2/TRBV6-3; abundance: .; CDR3nt: TGTGCCAGCAGTTATTCGTTACAGGCCACTAACTATGGCTACACCTTC; CDR3aa: CASSYSLQATNYGYTF
j_gene: TRBJ2-1; d_gene: TRBD2; v_gene: TRBV19; abundance: .; CDR3nt: TGTGCCAGTAGTATAGATACGGGAGGGGTCAACAATGGGCAGTTCTTC; CDR3aa: CASSIDTGGVNNGQFF
j_gene: TRBJ1-1; d_gene: .; v_gene: TRBV18; abundance: many; CDR3nt: TGTGCCAGCTCACCCCTCGCGTACAGTGAAGCTTTCTTT; CDR3aa: CASSPLAYSEAFF
j_gene: TRBJ1-2; d_gene: .; v_gene: TRBV30; abundance: .; CDR3nt: TGTGCCTGGAACGAAGATTTGGTCTATGGCTACACCTTC; CDR3aa: CAWNEDLVYGYTF
j_gene: TRBJ1-5; d_gene: .; v_gene: TRBV7-2; abundance: .; CDR3nt: TGTGCCAGCAGCTTAGAGGGGACGAACAATCAGCCCCAGCATTTT; CDR3aa: CASSLEGTNNQPQHF
j_gene: TRBJ1-4; d_gene: .; v_gene: TRBV28; abundance: .; CDR3nt: TGTGCCAGCAGTTTGGGAGGGAAGTTTAATGAAAAACTGTTTTTT; CDR3aa: CASSLGGKFNEKLFF
j_gene: TRBJ2-1; d_gene: TRBD2; v_gene: TRBV28; abundance: many; CDR3nt: TGTGCCAGCAGTTCGGGGACTAGCGGTCTCCATGAGCAGTTCTTC; CDR3aa: CASSSGTSGLHEQFF
j_gene: TRBJ1-1; d_gene: .; v_gene: TRBV7-8; abundance: many; CDR3nt: TGTGCCAGCAGCGGGGAGGACGCCTGGAACACTGAAGCTTTCTTT; CDR3aa: CASSGEDAWNTEAFF
j_gene: TRBJ2-3; d_gene: .; v_gene: TRBV7-2; abundance: .; CDR3nt: TGTGCCAGCAGCTTGTATCTTATTTTAAGTCGCACAGATACGCAGTATTTT; CDR3aa: CASSLYLILSRTDTQYF